Below are 20 T cell receptor beta chains sequenced from a single sample in a study of blood T cell repertoires in COVID-19 (dated by TCRdb to 2019 to 2021). Library prep was done by the immunoSEQ multiplex PCR assay. The table was pulled from immuneACCESS by TCRdb, which kept in-frame rearrangements only. Such tables lose some clones; where checked, under half of the loss comes from unresolved V genes, and the rest has no known cause. This sample holds about 190,000 clones; around 90% were observed only once. The ten top clones hold 2.7% of the sample. Sequenced: peripheral blood. The source of these receptors is a man aged 35 to 55 with active or convalescent COVID-19.

V gene TRBV2 combines with J gene TRBJ2-3; D perhaps matches TRBD2 (6 bases). Germline V lookup: CDR1 SNHLY, CDR2 FYNNEI. Deletions cut 6 bases from V and 0 bases from J, with 13 bases between. CDR3 length: 15 amino acids. CDR3 in DNA: TGTGCCAGCAGGGCCCCGGGACTCAGCACAGATACGCAGTATTTT. Its translation: CASRAPGLSTDTQYF.

The chain joins TRBV5-1 to TRBJ2-7; 7 bases line up with TRBD1. CDR1 SGHRS and CDR2 YFSETQ come from the germline V gene. V trimming: 2 bases; J trimming: 3 bases; junction bases outside the gene matches: 2. CDR3 length: 13 amino acids. CDR3 sequence (DNA): TGCGCCAGCAGCTTACAGGGGCACTACGAGCAGTACTTC. Translating gives CASSLQGHYEQYF.

CDR3 bases: TGTGCCAGCAGTGACGCGGGACGGCTCTCCTATGGCTACACCTTC. Protein product: CASSDAGRLSYGYTF. The rearrangement uses TRBV5-6 and TRBJ1-2; possibly TRBD1 for D (5 bases). The CDR3 has 15 residues. The germline V gene encodes CDR1 SGHDT and CDR2 YYEEEE. The germline V and J ends were trimmed by 5 bases and 4 bases, with 18 bases remaining between them.

V is TRBV7-2 and J is TRBJ2-1; no clear D gene. V lost 1 base, J lost 7 bases, and 11 bases lay in between. Germline lookup yields CDR1 SGHTA and CDR2 FQGNSA. The CDR3 has 14 amino acids. The CDR3 here is CASSLVRLENEQFF. The CDR3 region has the DNA TGTGCCAGCAGCTTAGTTCGACTCGAAAATGAGCAGTTCTTC.

Only one count was recorded for this clone. The chain uses TRBV6-2 or TRBV6-3 and TRBJ2-4, with D possibly being TRBD1 (6 bases). Germline CDR1 is MNHEY and CDR2 is SVGEGT. This CDR3 region has 13 residues. The V end lost 6 bases, the J end lost 5 bases, and 11 bases lay between the germline ends. The CDR3 here is CASSDNRENIQYF. Here the CDR3 DNA reads TGTGCCAGCAGCGATAACAGGGAAAACATTCAGTACTTC.

V and J are TRBV29-1 and TRBJ2-2; 10 nucleotides match TRBD1. Germline values: CDR1 SQVTM, CDR2 ANQGSEA. Trimming cost V 6 bases and J 6 bases; bases outside gene matches: 10. This CDR3 spans 15 amino acids. This CDR3 is CSVGLGDRGAGELFF. The CDR3 DNA follows: TGCAGCGTAGGCCTAGGGGACAGGGGAGCCGGGGAGCTGTTTTTT.

The gene calls are TRBV4-3 and TRBJ2-7; TRBD2 aligns across 8 bases. This CDR3 region has 14 residues. The trim removed 1 base at V and 6 bases at J, leaving 5 bases unmatched. Germline V gene data show CDR1 as LGHNA and CDR2 as YSLEER. The CDR3 coding sequence is TGCGCCAGCAGCCAAGCGGGAGGGCGCTTCGAGCAGTACTTC. Its protein is CASSQAGGRFEQYF.

The rearrangement joins TRBV5-5 to TRBJ2-5; no definite D call. V shed 0 bases and J shed 2 bases, with 8 bases lying between them. Germline V CDR1 and CDR2: SGHKS, YYEKEE (reference sequence). The CDR3 sequence is 14 residues long. The CDR3 sequence is CASSLGNLQETQYF. The CDR3 coding sequence is TGTGCCAGCAGCTTGGGTAATCTACAAGAGACCCAGTACTTC.

This chain uses TRBV5-1 with TRBJ1-4; D is undetermined. In germline, CDR1 is SGHRS, CDR2 YFSETQ. CDR3 length: 15 residues. The V gene lost 3 bases and the J gene lost 8 bases, with 17 bases spanning the gap. In nucleotides, the CDR3 is TGCGCCAGCAGCTATACAGTACTGGCAGGCGAAAAACTGTTTTTT. Protein sequence: CASSYTVLAGEKLFF.

This chain joins TRBV5-1 and TRBJ1-2; D gene unclear. The CDR3 length is 12 residues. Trimming cost V 0 bases and J 6 bases, with 6 bases left between them. Looked up from germline, CDR1 is SGHRS and CDR2 is YFSETQ. The chain's CDR3 is CASSLELDGYTF. CDR3 DNA sequence: TGCGCCAGCAGCTTGGAGCTGGATGGCTACACCTTC.

This chain joins TRBV7-6 and TRBJ2-1; no clear D. The V end was cut by 1 base, the J end by 7 bases, with 5 bases between. This CDR3 is 12 amino acids long. Germline V gene sequence: CDR1 SGHVS, CDR2 FNYEAQ. In DNA, the CDR3 is TGTGCCAGCAGCTTAGGAGCAAATGAGCAGTTCTTC. It translates to CASSLGANEQFF.

Of note for this clone: Other DNA sequences within the sample encode an identical CDR3. V and J are TRBV4-2 and TRBJ2-7, with TRBD1 matching 7 bases. This CDR3 comprises 15 residues. Losses at the gene ends were 0 bases for V and 5 bases for J; bases not matched to a gene: 7. The germline CDR1 and CDR2 sequences are LGHNA and YNFKEQ. In DNA, the CDR3 is TGTGCCAGCAGCCAAGAACAGGGGTTGTTCGACGAGCAGTACTTC. The encoded protein is CASSQEQGLFDEQYF.

This chain joins TRBV6-1 and TRBJ1-1; no definite D call. The CDR3 runs 15 residues. Germline V gene data show CDR1 as MNHNS and CDR2 as SASEGT. The germline V and J ends were trimmed by 2 bases and 0 bases, with 10 bases remaining between them. The CDR3 loop reads CASSERGGMNTEAFF. The CDR3 DNA sequence: TGTGCCAGCAGTGAAAGAGGAGGAATGAACACTGAAGCTTTCTTT.

This chain links TRBV28 with TRBJ1-2, with 7 bases that match TRBD1. The CDR3 loop spans 12 amino acids. Germline CDR1 reads MDHEN; CDR2 reads SYDVKM. Trimming cost V 7 bases and J 7 bases; bases outside gene matches: 6. The DNA for the CDR3 is TGTGCCAGCAATACCGGGACAGTTGGCTACACCTTC. It translates to CASNTGTVGYTF.

This clone was picked up one time. V is TRBV11-2 and J is TRBJ2-5; unclear D gene. This CDR3 spans 8 amino acids. V was trimmed by 10 bases and J by 7 bases, leaving 4 bases between them. Germline CDR1 and CDR2: SGHAT and FQNNGV. The CDR3, as DNA: TGTGCCACGGGGACCCAGTACTTC. Translated: CATGTQYF. Supplemented by reference TRBV11-2 and TRBJ2-5, the full variable domain reads EAGVAQSPRYKIIEKRQSVAFWCNPISGHATLYWYQQILGQGPKLLIQFQNNGVVDDSQLPKDRFSAERLKGVDSTLKIQPAKLEDSAVYLCATGTQYFGPGTRLLVL.

J is TRBJ1-5 and V is TRBV2; a weak D match, TRBD1 (6 bases). The CDR3 consists of 13 residues. Looked up from germline, CDR1 is SNHLY and CDR2 is FYNNEI. Deletions cut 2 bases from V and 9 bases from J, with 11 bases between. The CDR3 DNA reads as TGTGCCAGCAGTGAAAGGACAGTCCGGCCCCAGCATTTT. Protein sequence: CASSERTVRPQHF.

The chain recombines TRBV14 with TRBJ2-7, with D unclear. The CDR3 is 12 amino acids. V dropped 1 base and J dropped 6 bases, with 7 bases sitting between them. Germline CDR1 reads SGHDN; CDR2 reads FVKESK. CDR3 amino acids: CASSQGVREQYF. The CDR3 DNA sequence: TGTGCCAGCAGCCAAGGAGTCCGCGAGCAGTACTTC.

This clone was observed a single time. The rearrangement links TRBV20-1 to TRBJ2-3, with D perhaps TRBD2 (6 bases). Germline CDR1 and CDR2: DFQATT and SNEGSKA (reference sequence). Trimming removed 3 bases at V and 6 bases at J, with 10 bases between. The CDR3 totals 12 residues. CDR3 sequence: CSASRLGDTQYF. The DNA of the CDR3 is TGCAGTGCTAGTCGACTAGGCGATACGCAGTATTTT.

This clone was counted a few times. The chain carries TRBV15 and TRBJ2-5; TRBD2 is a possible D gene (6 bases). The CDR3 loop spans 13 amino acids. CDR1 LNHNV and CDR2 YYDKDF come from the germline V gene (reference sequence). The V and J ends lost 5 bases and 1 base respectively, with 8 bases between them. The CDR3 DNA sequence: TGTGCCACCAGCTGGGGGGTCCAAGAGACCCAGTACTTC. This gives the protein CATSWGVQETQYF.

The chain is built from TRBV7-9 and TRBJ2-1; possibly TRBD2 for D (5 bases). The germline gives CDR1 SEHNR, CDR2 FQNEAQ (reference sequence). The CDR3 runs to 14 residues. With 8 bases removed from V and 9 bases from J, the gap between germline ends came to 20 bases. The CDR3 sequence is CASGNFYGNSEQFF. DNA of the CDR3: TGTGCCAGCGGGAATTTTTACGGGAACAGTGAGCAGTTCTTC. Full variable domain (missing parts from reference TRBV7-9 and TRBJ2-1): DTGVSQNPRHKITKRGQNVTFRCDPISEHNRLYWYRQTLGQGPEFLTYFQNEAQLEKSRLLSDRFSAERPKGSFSTLEIQRTEQGDSAMYLCASGNFYGNSEQFFGPGTRLTVL.